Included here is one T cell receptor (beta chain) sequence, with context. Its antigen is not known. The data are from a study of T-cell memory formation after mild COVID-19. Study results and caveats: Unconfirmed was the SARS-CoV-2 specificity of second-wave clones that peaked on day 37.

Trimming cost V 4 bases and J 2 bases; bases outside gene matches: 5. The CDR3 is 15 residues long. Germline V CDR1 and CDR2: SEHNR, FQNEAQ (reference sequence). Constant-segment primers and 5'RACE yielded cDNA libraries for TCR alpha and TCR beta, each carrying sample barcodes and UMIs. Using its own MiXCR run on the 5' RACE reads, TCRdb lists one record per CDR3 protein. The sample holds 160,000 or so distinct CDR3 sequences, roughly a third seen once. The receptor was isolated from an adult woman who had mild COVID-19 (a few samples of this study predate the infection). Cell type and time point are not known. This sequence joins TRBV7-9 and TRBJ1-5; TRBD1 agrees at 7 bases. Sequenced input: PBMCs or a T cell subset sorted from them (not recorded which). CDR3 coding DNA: TGTGCCAGCAGCTCAGGGGGGCAGGGCAATCAGCCCCAGCATTTT. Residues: CASSSGGQGNQPQHF.